This T cell receptor (beta chain) was captured in a study of T cell responses to AZD1222 COVID-19 vaccine. Study results and caveats: At 160-218 and 743-854, vaccine-associated CD4 TCRs were dominant, and they spanned spike. Donors were mostly white British, more females; clonal diversity possibly underestimated.

The length of the CDR3 is 12 residues. With 7 bases removed from V and 1 base from J, the gap between germline ends came to 6 bases. In germline, CDR1 is LNHNV, CDR2 YYDKDF (reference sequence). Produced via immunoSEQ multiplex PCR; TCRdb's table is partial and in-frame only. The profile shows 150,000 or so clones, 80% to 95% of them singletons. This clone was seen once. Its target is not known. The clonotype comes from an adult in good health. V is TRBV15 and J is TRBJ2-3; D uncertain. Sequenced here: peripheral blood, sampled on day 0 of AZD1222 vaccination. The CDR3 region is CATTPGTDTQYF. CDR3 nucleotides: TGTGCCACCACCCCTGGCACAGATACGCAGTATTTT.